This T cell receptor (beta chain) was sequenced during a study of cytomegalovirus exposure and HLA in healthy donors. Both 60 Vbeta primers and 13 Jbeta primers went into the PCR. Clones were read by immunoSEQ multiplex PCR, and TCRdb kept only the in-frame ones, dropping some. The repertoire includes tens of thousands of clones, roughly 70% of them detected once, and over 7.5% sits in the top ten. Sequencing was performed on PBMCs. The source of this sequence is a middle-aged man in good health and CMV-seropositive.

CDR3 sequence: CASSKAKVRVDGNQPQHF. The DNA for the CDR3 is TGTGCCAGCAGCAAAGCGAAGGTCAGGGTCGATGGCAATCAGCCCCAGCATTTT. The V and J genes are TRBV21-1 and TRBJ1-5; the table's D call, TRBD1, was not checked against the DNA. TRBV21-1 is designated a pseudogene. This CDR3 spans 18 amino acids.